The sequence of this T cell receptor (beta chain) was determined in a study of beta chain features in type 1 diabetes. The CDR3 runs 15 residues. The germline CDR1 and CDR2 sequences are MNHNY and SVGAGI (reference sequence). V was cut by 6 bases and J by 2 bases, with 14 bases left in between. In this sample, this clone turned up a few times. Antigen: not known. General study findings and limits: Healthy donors had naive, central memory and Treg TCRB repertoires that appeared less similar than those seen among patients. Although PCR might favor shorter templates, it would do so equally in patients and controls.

Of the isolated RNA, all was reverse transcribed, and so the sequenced material was expressed TCRB transcripts. Clones were sequenced by immunoSEQ multiplex PCR, and TCRdb holds only the in-frame ones, with some missing. The sample includes under 300,000 clones, around 26% of them seen just once. Sample: central memory CD4+ T cells from blood. The rearrangement links TRBV6-6 to TRBJ2-1; D possibly corresponds to TRBD1 (6 bases). This clonotype was obtained from a man aged 30 to 39 in good health. The CDR3 region is CASRWKQGAYNEQFF. Written as DNA, the CDR3 is TGTGCCAGCAGATGGAAACAGGGCGCCTACAATGAGCAGTTCTTC.